The source of this T cell receptor (beta chain) is a study of technical replicates of blood from several donors. This CDR3 is built from 15 residues. Trimming pared 3 bases from V and 2 bases from J, leaving 12 bases between. CDR1 and CDR2 (germline): SGHVS, FNYEAQ. The assay was immunoSEQ multiplex PCR, and TCRdb's table has in-frame clones only and misses some. The data hold 76,000 or so clones, with 90% to 95% observed a single time. This chain uses TRBV7-6 with TRBJ2-3; D might be TRBD1 (6 bases). The receptor was isolated from a human donor in good health. The material sequenced was T cells isolated from PBMCs. CDR3 residues: CASSFLQGNTDTQYF. CDR3 DNA: TGTGCCAGCAGCTTTCTCCAGGGGAACACAGATACGCAGTATTTT.